Each of the 10 T cell receptor beta chains below was sequenced from the same sample in a study of regulatory T cells in long-lasting Graves disease. The time point was: persistent/refractory GD, antithyroid drugs over 5 years with positive TRAb. The TCR library was made from RNA that had been extracted from PBMCs in TRIzol. HTBI primers from iRepertoire and Arm-PCR of CDR3 regions yielded the TCR beta libraries. TCRdb re-called the multiplex PCR reads with MiXCR, one entry per CDR3 protein. This sample has roughly 500,000 distinct CDR3 sequences, with under 25% found just once. The sample was peripheral blood mononuclear cells (PBMCs), taken when the disease was refractory, from a patient treated with antithyroid drugs. The receptors were gathered from a female donor with Graves disease.

Many counts were recorded for this clonotype. The rearrangement joins TRBV12-3 or TRBV12-4 to TRBJ2-7; no reliable D call. The CDR3 length is 13 residues. Trimming took off 3 bases at V and 4 bases at J, with 10 bases between the two ends. CDR3 amino acids: CASSFVLAYEQYF. The CDR3 DNA follows: TGTGCCAGCAGTTTTGTTCTGGCATACGAGCAGTACTTC.

The chain combines TRBV5-1 with TRBJ2-3; TRBD2 aligns across 9 bases. The germline V gene encodes CDR1 SGHRS and CDR2 YFSETQ. The CDR3 covers 17 residues. Trimming at V came to 2 bases and at J to 2 bases, leaving 9 bases not matched to a gene. This chain's CDR3 is CASSFRQREVPTDTQYF. As DNA, the CDR3 is TGCGCCAGCAGCTTTCGACAGCGGGAGGTGCCCACAGATACGCAGTATTTT.

This clonotype was counted only a few times. The V call is TRBV12-3 or TRBV12-4, the J call TRBJ1-6; TRBD1 matches 8 bases. CDR3 size: 14 residues. The junction had 6 bases not matched to a gene; V was cut back by 7 bases and J by 7 bases. The CDR3 spells CASTGTGPNSPLHF. The CDR3 region has the DNA TGTGCCAGCACCGGGACAGGACCCAATTCACCCCTCCACTTT.

In this sample, this clonotype turned up many times. This chain uses TRBV6-5 with TRBJ2-7; D may correspond to TRBD1 or TRBD2 (5 bases each). The V gene's germline CDR1 is MNHEY and CDR2 SVGAGI. Trimming cost V 2 bases and J 4 bases, with 15 bases left between them. There are 15 residues in the CDR3. The CDR3 loop reads CASSYDSGTRYEQYF. CDR3 nucleotides: TGTGCCAGCAGTTACGACTCCGGGACCCGGTACGAGCAGTACTTC.

The chain uses TRBV6-1 and TRBJ2-7; 7 bases are shared with TRBD1. This CDR3 spans 13 amino acids. The V and J ends lost 6 bases and 0 bases, in that order; junction bases with no gene match: 2. Per germline, CDR1 MNHNS and CDR2 SASEGT. The CDR3 is CASRDRNSYEQYF. CDR3 DNA sequence: TGTGCCAGCAGGGACAGGAACTCCTACGAGCAGTACTTC.

This clonotype showed up just a few times. The rearrangement links TRBV15 to TRBJ2-4; TRBD2 matches 8 bases. The V gene's germline CDR1 is LNHNV and CDR2 YYDKDF (reference sequence). V trimming: 4 bases; J trimming: 4 bases; junction bases outside the gene matches: 12. The CDR3 is made up of 17 amino acids. CDR3 nucleotides: TGTGCCACCAGCACTGGTCTCACCGGGACTAGTAAAAACATTCAGTACTTC. It translates to CATSTGLTGTSKNIQYF.

This chain uses TRBV5-8 with TRBJ1-2; 7 nucleotides agree with TRBD1. The V and J ends lost 4 bases and 1 base, in that order; junction bases with no gene match: 16. The CDR3 has 18 amino acids. Germline V gene lookup returns CDR1 SGHTS and CDR2 YDEGEE. CDR3 loop: CASSTGVGTEWYNYGYTF. The CDR3 DNA sequence: TGTGCCAGCAGCACAGGGGTTGGGACAGAATGGTATAACTATGGCTACACCTTC.

Many counts were recorded for this clonotype. This chain joins TRBV7-2 and TRBJ1-5; TRBD1 agrees at 10 bases. After removal of 5 bases from V and 3 bases from J, the junction contained 7 bases not matched to a gene. CDR1 is SGHTA, CDR2 FQGNSA, per germline. There are 16 residues in the CDR3. DNA for the CDR3: TGTGCCAGCAGCCCAACCGGGACAGGGGCCAATCAGCCCCAGCATTTT. It specifies CASSPTGTGANQPQHF.

On this clonotype itself: An end of the junction differs from the germline gene, which may be a read error. The chain links TRBV7-9 to TRBJ2-1; the match to TRBD2 covers 7 bases. The CDR3 has 15 residues. Germline CDR1 SEHNR, CDR2 FQNEAQ (reference sequence). The CDR3 bases are TGTGTCAGCAGCGCGCCGACTAGCCGGTACAATGAGCAGTTCTTC. It yields the protein CVSSAPTSRYNEQFF.

This clonotype has ten or more counts. This chain joins TRBV28 and TRBJ1-5; weak D call: TRBD1 (5 bases). The V end lost 2 bases, the J end lost 6 bases, and 11 bases lay between the germline ends. CDR1 and CDR2 (germline): MDHEN, SYDVKM. There are 14 residues in the CDR3. CDR3 DNA: TGTGCCAGCAGTTTACCCAGGGCCGGTCAGCCCCAGCATTTT. It translates to CASSLPRAGQPQHF.